This TCR beta chain was obtained from a study of cytomegalovirus exposure and HLA in healthy donors. Study as a whole: Prior work identified under 130 million unique TCR beta sequences in some 180 million T cells. General study findings and limits: It emerged from a later analysis that several of the most significant clusters appeared to be linked to common viral pathogens.

It was with 60 Vbeta and 13 Jbeta primers that the PCR ran. Sequenced by immunoSEQ multiplex PCR; TCRdb stores in-frame clones only, minus some. This sample has 250,000 to 350,000 clones, with 70% to 90% found just once. CDR1 SGHVS and CDR2 FQNEAQ come from the germline V gene. Trimming took 1 base from V and 7 from J, leaving 10 bases between them. The CDR3 loop spans 13 amino acids. As to this clone: The antigen remains undetermined.

The gene calls are TRBV7-8 and TRBJ1-2, with unresolved D. This clonotype originated in a man aged 35 to 55 in good health and CMV-seropositive. Source material: PBMCs. The CDR3 region has the DNA TGTGCCAGCAGCTTAGGTAATAGCGCTGGCTACACCTTC. This encodes CASSLGNSAGYTF. The entire variable domain, with the rest obtained from reference TRBV7-8 and TRBJ1-2, is as follows: GAGVSQSPRYKVAKRGQDVALRCDPISGHVSLFWYQQALGQGPEFLTYFQNEAQLDKSGLPSDRFFAERPEGSVSTLKIQRTQQEDSAVYLCASSLGNSAGYTFGSGTRLTVV.